This section outlines one TCR beta chain sequence together with its context. The data belong to a study of blood T cell repertoires in COVID-19. Produced via immunoSEQ multiplex PCR; TCRdb's table is partial and in-frame only. The repertoire has approximately 270,000 clones, just over 85% of them found once; the top ten carry under 1.5%. The material sequenced was peripheral blood. The sequence came from an elderly man with acute or convalescent COVID-19.

The CDR3 here is CASSTGGYYGNQPQHF. In nucleotides, the CDR3 is TGTGCCAGTAGTACAGGGGGCTATTATGGCAATCAGCCCCAGCATTTT. The J gene is TRBJ1-5, the V gene TRBV19; 8 positions match TRBD1. In germline, CDR1 is LNHDA, CDR2 SQIVND (reference sequence). This CDR3 has 16 residues. J gave up 2 bases and V 4 bases, and 7 bases lay outside the gene matches.